The 29 T cell receptor beta chains listed next were all sequenced from one sample in a study of cytomegalovirus exposure and HLA in healthy donors. PCR amplification relied on 60 Vbeta primers (plus 13 Jbeta primers). This table comes from immunoSEQ multiplex PCR, and its TCRdb copy is limited to in-frame clones, with some not included. The sample shows about 63,000 clones, almost 75% of them seen only once. The sequencing input was PBMCs. These receptors were collected from a man between 50 and 59 years old in good health and CMV-seronegative.

The chain carries TRBV29-1 and TRBJ2-3, with 9 bases matching TRBD1. CDR3 length: 15 residues. Trimming took 2 bases from V and 5 from J; bases not matched to a gene: 8. Germline V gene lookup returns CDR1 SQVTM and CDR2 ANQGSEA. The CDR3 protein is CSVEPEDRGVDTQYF. Here the CDR3 DNA reads TGCAGCGTTGAACCCGAGGACAGGGGAGTAGATACGCAGTATTTT.

The chain uses TRBV5-1 and TRBJ2-5; TRBD1 matches at 11 bases. V shed 7 bases, J shed 5 bases, and the junction held 13 bases outside the gene matches. The length of the CDR3 is 16 residues. CDR1 is SGHRS, CDR2 YFSETQ, per germline. The CDR3 sequence: CASSLAMGQGGETQYF. The CDR3 DNA reads as TGCGCCAGCTCCCTGGCAATGGGACAGGGGGGGGAGACCCAGTACTTC.

The chain couples TRBV9 to TRBJ2-7; 13 bases are shared with TRBD2. Germline trimming cut 4 bases from V and 5 bases from J; bases unmatched to any gene: 9. Germline lookup yields CDR1 SGDLS and CDR2 YYNGEE. The CDR3 length is 16 residues. The CDR3 region is CASSLRTSGGIDEQYF. The CDR3 nucleotides are TGTGCCAGCAGCCTTAGGACTAGCGGGGGAATCGACGAGCAGTACTTC.

The chain uses TRBV11-2 and TRBJ2-7; TRBD2 matches 10 bases. The junction had 12 bases not matched to a gene; V was cut back by 4 bases and J by 6 bases. Germline V gene data show CDR1 as SGHAT and CDR2 as FQNNGV. This CDR3 has 16 amino acids. CDR3: CASSSGKAGGLFEQYF. Written as DNA, the CDR3 is TGTGCCAGCAGCTCAGGGAAAGCGGGGGGGCTCTTCGAGCAGTACTTC.

The rearrangement uses TRBV7-8 and TRBJ2-5, with D possibly TRBD2 on 5 matching bases. V was trimmed by 2 bases and J by 9 bases, leaving 13 bases between them. The CDR3 spans 13 residues. Looked up from germline, CDR1 is SGHVS and CDR2 is FQNEAQ. The CDR3 region has the DNA TGTGCCAGCAGCTTATCCAGCCTCGGGGCCCAGTACTTC. Protein: CASSLSSLGAQYF.

This CDR3 reads CASSLALAAQPLHF. The CDR3 coding sequence is TGCGCCAGCAGCTTGGCGTTAGCAGCTCAACCCCTCCACTTT. The chain carries TRBV5-1 and TRBJ1-6; unclear D gene. V was shortened by 0 bases and J by 12 bases, with 13 bases between the two germline ends. Germline V lookup: CDR1 SGHRS, CDR2 YFSETQ. The CDR3 runs to 14 residues.

V is TRBV6-5 and J is TRBJ1-3; 8 nucleotides match TRBD1. The ends lost 7 bases at V and 4 bases at J; junction bases unmatched: 9. Germline CDR1 reads MNHEY; CDR2 reads SVGAGI. The CDR3 sequence is 15 residues long. As DNA, the CDR3 is TGTGCCAGCACCTGGACAGGGTTAGGAGGAAACACCATATATTTT. Translated, it gives CASTWTGLGGNTIYF.

This chain connects TRBV6-5 to TRBJ1-5, with 7 bases fitting TRBD1. V lost 4 bases and J lost 7; bases outside the gene matches: 4. CDR3 size: 13 residues. Germline CDR1 MNHEY, CDR2 SVGAGI. The CDR3 DNA follows: TGTGCCAGCAGTTGGGGACAGCCGCAGCCCCAGCATTTT. This codes for CASSWGQPQPQHF.

The table lists this clone with a few counts. The CDR3 loop is CASSLSLGTSGTGELFF. CDR3 in DNA: TGTGCCAGCAGCTTGTCGTTGGGGACTAGCGGCACCGGGGAGCTGTTTTTT. This chain links TRBV7-6 with TRBJ2-2; TRBD2 matches 11 bases. Germline CDR1 reads SGHVS; CDR2 reads FNYEAQ. Germline trimming cut 3 bases from V and 4 bases from J; bases unmatched to any gene: 7. The CDR3 spans 17 residues.

The rearrangement links TRBV10-3 to TRBJ2-1, with 10 bases fitting TRBD2. J lost 0 bases, V lost 4 bases, and 9 bases had no gene match. This CDR3 is 18 amino acids long. CDR1 and CDR2 from the germline V gene are ENHRY and SYGVKD. This CDR3 reads CAISGHSGGTSSYNEQFF. The CDR3 bases are TGTGCCATCAGTGGACATAGCGGGGGGACAAGCTCCTACAATGAGCAGTTCTTC.

This chain uses TRBV5-1 with TRBJ1-6; D might be TRBD1 (6 bases). Between the trimmed V and J ends, which lost 0 bases and 8 bases, there was a span of 18 bases. The CDR3 length is 17 residues. Looked up from germline, CDR1 is SGHRS and CDR2 is YFSETQ. The CDR3 sequence: CASSLAARGTGDSPLHF. The CDR3 coding sequence is TGCGCCAGCAGCTTGGCAGCCAGGGGAACTGGCGATTCACCCCTCCACTTT.

The chain carries TRBV6-5 and TRBJ1-2, with D possibly being TRBD1 (6 bases). CDR1 is MNHEY and CDR2 is SVGAGI in the germline V gene. This CDR3 comprises 13 residues. The germline V and J ends were trimmed by 5 bases and 7 bases, with 14 bases remaining between them. CDR3 in DNA: TGTGCCAGCAGTCCAAACAGGGTTGGTGGCTACACCTTC. Its protein is CASSPNRVGGYTF.

CDR3 in amino acids: CASSPESSGWAKNIQYF. For the CDR3, the DNA is TGTGCCAGCAGTCCCGAGTCATCGGGTTGGGCCAAAAACATTCAGTACTTC. The gene calls are TRBV28 and TRBJ2-4; D remains ambiguous. CDR1 MDHEN and CDR2 SYDVKM come from the germline V gene. V lost 5 bases to trimming and J lost 1 base, with 18 bases between them. This CDR3 contains 17 residues.

This chain uses TRBV7-3 with TRBJ2-2, with TRBD1 matching over 7 bases. The germline gives CDR1 SGHTA, CDR2 FQGTGA. This CDR3 has 15 residues. The ends lost 7 bases at V and 5 bases at J; junction bases unmatched: 10. DNA for the CDR3: TGTGCCAGCAAATTATCACAGGGGCTAACCGGGGAGCTGTTTTTT. It is translated as CASKLSQGLTGELFF.

V is TRBV5-1 and J is TRBJ2-3, with 7 bases that match TRBD2. This CDR3 is 17 amino acids long. The V gene end was trimmed by 4 bases and the J gene end by 4 bases; junction bases not matched to a gene: 15. Germline CDR1 SGHRS, CDR2 YFSETQ. The CDR3 sequence is CASSPGGMSAGSDTQYF. The DNA for the CDR3 is TGCGCCAGCAGCCCGGGGGGTATGTCGGCAGGGTCAGATACGCAGTATTTT.

This chain joins TRBV5-6 and TRBJ1-6; 7 bases match TRBD1. V dropped 4 bases and J dropped 3; count of bases not matched to a gene: 1. CDR3 length equals 14 residues. In germline, CDR1 is SGHDT, CDR2 YYEEEE. The CDR3 DNA reads as TGTGCCAGCAGCCGGGACAGCTATAATTCACCCCTCCACTTT. Translation: CASSRDSYNSPLHF.

The rearrangement uses TRBV5-8 and TRBJ2-1, with D possibly TRBD1 on 7 matching bases. CDR1 and CDR2 from the germline V gene are SGHTS and YDEGEE. The CDR3 consists of 13 residues. The V and J ends lost 7 bases and 5 bases respectively, with 13 bases between them. The CDR3 loop reads CASGGTAHNEQFF. The CDR3 DNA reads as TGTGCCAGCGGAGGGACAGCGCACAATGAGCAGTTCTTC. Supplemented by reference TRBV5-8 and TRBJ2-1, the full variable domain reads EAGVTQSPTHLIKTRGQQATLRCSPISGHTSVYWYQQALGLGLQFLLWYDEGEERNRGNFPPRFSGRQFPNYSSELNVNALELEDSALYLCASGGTAHNEQFFGPGTRLTVL.

CDR3 DNA: TGTGCCATCAGTGACGGGACAGTGTCCTACGAGCAGTACTTC. Its protein is CAISDGTVSYEQYF. The rearrangement joins TRBV10-3 to TRBJ2-7; the match to TRBD1 covers 7 bases. The germline gives CDR1 ENHRY, CDR2 SYGVKD. The CDR3 length is 14 residues. The V and J ends lost 3 bases and 1 base, in that order; junction bases with no gene match: 3.

The chain has TRBV5-4 and TRBJ2-5, with D possibly being TRBD1 (6 bases). Germline CDR1 and CDR2: SGHNT and YYREEE (reference sequence). V was cut by 8 bases and J by 2 bases, with 25 bases left in between. CDR3 length equals 17 residues. CDR3 DNA sequence: TGTGCCAGTACCCCGGGGATCCGAAGCCAGGGGCAAGAGACCCAGTACTTC. Residues: CASTPGIRSQGQETQYF.

This clone was counted once. The rearrangement joins TRBV12-5 to TRBJ2-2; D is uncertain. The CDR3 is 14 amino acids. Germline-derived CDR1 and CDR2 are LGHNT and FRNRAP. V lost 0 bases to trimming and J lost 6 bases, with 8 bases between them. CDR3 sequence reads: CASGLVRDSGELFF. CDR3 nucleotide sequence: TGTGCTAGTGGTTTGGTACGAGACTCCGGGGAGCTGTTTTTT.

The chain has TRBV7-9 and TRBJ1-2, with a weak D call TRBD1 (6 bases). Per the germline V gene, CDR1 is SEHNR and CDR2 is FQNEAQ (reference sequence). V lost 5 bases and J lost 8, with 21 bases in between. The CDR3 loop spans 15 amino acids. CDR3 DNA sequence: TGTGCCAGCAGCACCTGGGAACAGGGCCCGCAGGGCTACACCTTC. This codes for CASSTWEQGPQGYTF.

The chain links TRBV11-3 to TRBJ2-3; 7 bases are shared with TRBD1. The germline CDR1 and CDR2 sequences are SGHNT and YENEEA. The CDR3 length is 14 residues. J was trimmed by 6 bases and V by 5 bases; bases with no gene match: 8. The CDR3 spells CASSQDRLGDTQYF. The DNA of the CDR3 is TGTGCCAGCAGCCAGGACAGGCTGGGGGATACGCAGTATTTT.

The chain couples TRBV2 to TRBJ2-5; 10 bases align to TRBD2. V lost 7 bases to trimming and J lost 4 bases; unmatched junction nucleotides: 15. Looked up from germline, CDR1 is SNHLY and CDR2 is FYNNEI. This CDR3 spans 17 amino acids. DNA of the CDR3: TGTGCCAGCAAGGCTAGCGGGGGCCCTCTCCTCGGAGAGACCCAGTACTTC. Residues: CASKASGGPLLGETQYF.

CDR3 in amino acids: CASSGGPLGPGYQETQYF. The CDR3 nucleotides read TGCGCCAGCAGCGGTGGCCCCCTCGGTCCGGGGTACCAAGAGACCCAGTACTTC. V gene TRBV5-1 combines with J gene TRBJ2-5; tentative D call: TRBD2 (5 bases). Germline V lookup: CDR1 SGHRS, CDR2 YFSETQ. This CDR3 contains 18 residues. V was shortened by 4 bases and J by 0 bases, with 22 bases between the two germline ends.

This chain uses TRBV30 with TRBJ1-6; a weak D match, TRBD1 (6 bases). The CDR3 is 16 amino acids. The germline V and J ends were trimmed by 8 bases and 0 bases, with 17 bases remaining between them. The germline CDR1 and CDR2 sequences are GTSNPN and SVGIG (reference sequence). CDR3 nucleotide sequence: TGTGCCGGATACAGGGATGTAAGCTCCTATAATTCACCCCTCCACTTT. It codes for CAGYRDVSSYNSPLHF. Using reference TRBV30 and TRBJ1-6 for the parts outside the CDR3, the full variable domain is SQTIHQWPATLVQPVGSPLSLECTVEGTSNPNLYWYRQAAGRGLQLLFYSVGIGQISSEVPQNLSASRPQDRQFILSSKKLLLSDSGFYLCAGYRDVSSYNSPLHFGNGTRLTVT.

A single count supports this clone. In nucleotides, the CDR3 is TGTGCCAGCAGCGCGGAACAGCCCTATAATTCACCCCTCCACTTT. This codes for CASSAEQPYNSPLHF. The chain couples TRBV9 to TRBJ1-6; the D is unclear. V lost 3 bases and J lost 2, with 9 bases in between. The CDR3 is made up of 15 amino acids. Germline values: CDR1 SGDLS, CDR2 YYNGEE.

The chain couples TRBV5-1 to TRBJ1-1; D remains unclear. Germline assignment: CDR1 SGHRS and CDR2 YFSETQ. V dropped 6 bases and J dropped 0 bases, with 9 bases sitting between them. This CDR3 has 13 residues. The CDR3 here is CASTPAVNTEAFF. In DNA form, the CDR3 reads TGCGCCAGCACGCCGGCGGTGAACACTGAAGCTTTCTTT.

The chain joins TRBV10-3 to TRBJ1-2, with a possible D match to TRBD1 (5 bases). V lost 7 bases, J lost 8 bases, and 17 bases lay in between. In germline, CDR1 is ENHRY, CDR2 SYGVKD. The CDR3 spans 13 residues. The CDR3 DNA sequence: TGTGCCATCACCTGGGGACTGGATAACGGCTACACCTTC. Its translation is CAITWGLDNGYTF.

J is TRBJ1-2 and V is TRBV9; 7 bases align to TRBD1. CDR1 and CDR2 from the germline V gene are SGDLS and YYNGEE. The CDR3 totals 14 residues. V trimming: 0 bases; J trimming: 5 bases; junction bases outside the gene matches: 4. This CDR3 is CASSVGKGQYGYTF. In DNA form, the CDR3 reads TGTGCCAGCAGCGTAGGCAAGGGACAGTATGGCTACACCTTC.